This T cell receptor (beta chain) was identified during a study of shared clonotypes between healthy human individuals. This clone was counted once. Every immunoSEQ plate was one replicate of a subset's evenly spread DNA. Assay used: immunoSEQ multiplex PCR; TCRdb lists only in-frame clones, some missing. The sample includes a few million clones, approximately 94% of them seen just once. Germline-derived CDR1 and CDR2 are MNHEY and SMNVEV (reference sequence). V lost 4 bases, J lost 10 bases, and 4 bases stayed unmatched. The CDR3 has 13 residues. The chain links TRBV27 to TRBJ1-6, with TRBD1 matching 7 bases. The receptor was isolated from a man younger than 30 in good health. The sample was naive CD4+ T cells sorted from blood. The subset was: CD45RA+ positively selected. CDR3 sequence (DNA): TGTGCCAGCAGTTCGACAGGGAACTCACCCCTCCACTTT. Protein product: CASSSTGNSPLHF.